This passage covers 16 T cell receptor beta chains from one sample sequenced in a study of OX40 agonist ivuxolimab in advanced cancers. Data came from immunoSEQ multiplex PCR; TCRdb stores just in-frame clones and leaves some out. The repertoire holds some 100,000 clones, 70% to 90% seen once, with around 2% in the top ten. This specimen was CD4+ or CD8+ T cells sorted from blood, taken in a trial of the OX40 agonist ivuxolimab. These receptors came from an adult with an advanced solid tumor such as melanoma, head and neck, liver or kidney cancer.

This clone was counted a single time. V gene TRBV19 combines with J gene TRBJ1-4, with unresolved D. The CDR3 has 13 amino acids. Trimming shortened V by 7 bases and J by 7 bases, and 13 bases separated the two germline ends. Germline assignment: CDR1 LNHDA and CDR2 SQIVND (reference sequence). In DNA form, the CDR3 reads TGTGCCAGTAAGCAAAGGGTGGGTGAAAAACTGTTTTTT. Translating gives CASKQRVGEKLFF.

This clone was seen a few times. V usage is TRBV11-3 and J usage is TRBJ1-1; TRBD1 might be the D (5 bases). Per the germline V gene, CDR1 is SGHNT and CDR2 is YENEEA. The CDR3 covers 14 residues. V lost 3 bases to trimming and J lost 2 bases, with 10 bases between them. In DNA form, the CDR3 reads TGTGCCAGCAGCTTGGGGGATCTAAACACTGAAGCTTTCTTT. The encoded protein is CASSLGDLNTEAFF.

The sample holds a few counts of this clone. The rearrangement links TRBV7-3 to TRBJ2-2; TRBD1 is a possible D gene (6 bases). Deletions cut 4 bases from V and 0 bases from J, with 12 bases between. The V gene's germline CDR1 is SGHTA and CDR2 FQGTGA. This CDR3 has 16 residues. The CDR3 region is CASSYDRIANTGELFF. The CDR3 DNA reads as TGTGCCAGCAGCTACGACAGGATCGCGAACACCGGGGAGCTGTTTTTT.

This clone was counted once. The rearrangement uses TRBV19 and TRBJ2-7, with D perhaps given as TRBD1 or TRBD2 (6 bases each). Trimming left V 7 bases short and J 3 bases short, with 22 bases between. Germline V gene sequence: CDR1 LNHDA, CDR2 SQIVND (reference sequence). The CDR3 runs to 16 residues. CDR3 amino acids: CASNPRGGGGVYEQYF. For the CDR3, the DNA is TGTGCCAGTAATCCGCGAGGGGGAGGAGGAGTCTACGAGCAGTACTTC.

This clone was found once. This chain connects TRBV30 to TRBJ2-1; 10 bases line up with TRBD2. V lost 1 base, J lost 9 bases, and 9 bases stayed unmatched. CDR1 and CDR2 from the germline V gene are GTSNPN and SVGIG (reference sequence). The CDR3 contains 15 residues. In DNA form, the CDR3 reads TGTGCCTGGAGTGGCGCTAGCGGGAGTGCTGGTGAGCAGTTCTTC. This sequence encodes CAWSGASGSAGEQFF. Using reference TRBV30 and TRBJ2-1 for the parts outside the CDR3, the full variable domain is SQTIHQWPATLVQPVGSPLSLECTVEGTSNPNLYWYRQAAGRGLQLLFYSVGIGQISSEVPQNLSASRPQDRQFILSSKKLLLSDSGFYLCAWSGASGSAGEQFFGPGTRLTVL.

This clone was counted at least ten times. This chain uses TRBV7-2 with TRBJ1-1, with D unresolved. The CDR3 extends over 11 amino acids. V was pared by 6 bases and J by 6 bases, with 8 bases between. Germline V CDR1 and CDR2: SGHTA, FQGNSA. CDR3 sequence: CASSKRSEAFF. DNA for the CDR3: TGTGCCAGCAGTAAGAGGTCTGAAGCTTTCTTT. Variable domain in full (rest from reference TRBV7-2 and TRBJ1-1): GAGVSQSPSNKVTEKGKDVELRCDPISGHTALYWYRQSLGQGLEFLIYFQGNSAPDKSGLPSDRFSAERTGGSVSTLTIQRTQQEDSAVYLCASSKRSEAFFGQGTRLTVV.

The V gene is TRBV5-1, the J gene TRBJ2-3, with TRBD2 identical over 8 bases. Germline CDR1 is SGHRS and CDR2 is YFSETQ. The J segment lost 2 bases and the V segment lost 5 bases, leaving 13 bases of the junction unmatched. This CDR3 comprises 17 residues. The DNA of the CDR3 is TGCGCCAGCAGGCAGAGCCAATTAGCGGGATCCACAGATACGCAGTATTTT. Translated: CASRQSQLAGSTDTQYF. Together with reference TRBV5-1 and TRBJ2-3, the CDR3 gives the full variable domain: KAGVTQTPRYLIKTRGQQVTLSCSPISGHRSVSWYQQTPGQGLQFLFEYFSETQRNKGNFPGRFSGRQFSNSRSEMNVSTLELGDSALYLCASRQSQLAGSTDTQYFGPGTRLTVL.

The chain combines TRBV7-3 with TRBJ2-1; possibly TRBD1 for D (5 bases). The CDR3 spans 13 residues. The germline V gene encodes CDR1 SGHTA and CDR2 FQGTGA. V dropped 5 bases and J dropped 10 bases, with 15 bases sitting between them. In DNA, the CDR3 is TGTGCCAGCAGCGCCATAGGGGATGACGAGCAGTTCTTC. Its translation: CASSAIGDDEQFF.

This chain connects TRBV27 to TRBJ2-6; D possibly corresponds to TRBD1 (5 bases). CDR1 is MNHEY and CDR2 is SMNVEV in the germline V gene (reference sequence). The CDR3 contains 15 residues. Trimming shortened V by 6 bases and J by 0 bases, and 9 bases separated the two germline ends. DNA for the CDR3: TGTGCCAGCAGCACAGGAAACTCTGGGGCCAACGTCCTGACTTTC. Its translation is CASSTGNSGANVLTF.

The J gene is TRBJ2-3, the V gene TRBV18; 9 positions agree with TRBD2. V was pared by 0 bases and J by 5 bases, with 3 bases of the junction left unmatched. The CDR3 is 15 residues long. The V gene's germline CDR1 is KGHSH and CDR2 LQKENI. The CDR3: CASSPPSGSIDTQYF. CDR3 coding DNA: TGTGCCAGCTCACCACCTAGCGGGAGTATAGATACGCAGTATTTT. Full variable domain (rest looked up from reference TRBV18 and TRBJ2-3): NAGVMQNPRHLVRRRGQEARLRCSPMKGHSHVYWYRQLPEEGLKFMVYLQKENIIDESGMPKERFSAEFPKEGPSILRIQQVVRGDSAAYFCASSPPSGSIDTQYFGPGTRLTVL.

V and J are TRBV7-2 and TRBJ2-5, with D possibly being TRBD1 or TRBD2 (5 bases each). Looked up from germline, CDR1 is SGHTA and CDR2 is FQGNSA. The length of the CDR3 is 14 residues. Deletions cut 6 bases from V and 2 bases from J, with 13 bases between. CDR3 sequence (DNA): TGTGCCAGCAGTTCCGGGACCATACAAGAGACCCAGTACTTC. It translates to CASSSGTIQETQYF. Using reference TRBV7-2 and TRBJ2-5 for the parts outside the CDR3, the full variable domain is GAGVSQSPSNKVTEKGKDVELRCDPISGHTALYWYRQSLGQGLEFLIYFQGNSAPDKSGLPSDRFSAERTGGSVSTLTIQRTQQEDSAVYLCASSSGTIQETQYFGPGTRLLVL.

The CDR3 nucleotides are TGTGCCAGCAGCCGGGGACTAGAAACGGGCGAGCAGTACTTC. Encoded protein: CASSRGLETGEQYF. V is TRBV14 and J is TRBJ2-5; 8 bases line up with TRBD2. The end of the DNA fits TRBJ2-7 better, so the J call may be wrong. Germline V gives CDR1 SGHDN, CDR2 FVKESK. The CDR3 totals 14 residues.

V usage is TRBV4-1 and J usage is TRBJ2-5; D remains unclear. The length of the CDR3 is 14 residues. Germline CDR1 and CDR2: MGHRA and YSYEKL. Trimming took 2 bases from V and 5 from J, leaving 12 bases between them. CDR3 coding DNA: TGCGCCAGCAGCCAATATGGGGTAGGGGAGACCCAGTACTTC. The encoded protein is CASSQYGVGETQYF.

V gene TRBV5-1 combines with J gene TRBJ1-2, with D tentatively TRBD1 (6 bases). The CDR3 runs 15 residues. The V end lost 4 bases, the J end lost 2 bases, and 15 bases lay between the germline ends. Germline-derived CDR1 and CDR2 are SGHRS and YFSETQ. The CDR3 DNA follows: TGCGCCAGCAGCGAACGCAGGGGTTCCAACTATGGCTACACCTTC. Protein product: CASSERRGSNYGYTF.

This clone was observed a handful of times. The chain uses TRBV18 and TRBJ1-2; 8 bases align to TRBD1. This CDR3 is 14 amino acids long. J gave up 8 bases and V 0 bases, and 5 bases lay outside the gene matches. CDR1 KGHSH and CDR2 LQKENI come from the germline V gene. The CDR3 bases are TGTGCCAGCTCACCACCATCAGGGGGCAGGGGCTACACCTTC. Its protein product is CASSPPSGGRGYTF.

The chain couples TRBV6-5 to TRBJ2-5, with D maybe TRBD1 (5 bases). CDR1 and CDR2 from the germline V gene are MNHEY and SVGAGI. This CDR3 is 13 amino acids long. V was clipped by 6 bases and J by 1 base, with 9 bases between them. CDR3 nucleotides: TGTGCCAGCAGGTTAGGGGTCCAAGAGACCCAGTACTTC. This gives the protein CASRLGVQETQYF.